These 27 T cell receptor beta chains came from one sample sequenced in a study of beta chain features in type 1 diabetes. The entirety of the isolated RNA underwent reverse transcription, so expressed TCRB transcripts were sequenced. Method: immunoSEQ multiplex PCR; TCRdb's copy keeps in-frame clones and lacks some. The table includes over 200,000 clones, 11% detected once. These TCRs' antigens remain unknown. Study conclusions and caveats: TCRB CDR3 length was moderately but significantly reduced in all four CD4+ subsets of Type 1 diabetes patients.

The sequencing sample was made of naive CD4+ T cells from blood. The receptors come from a man aged 30-40 years with type 1 diabetes.

The CDR3: CASSFLDSEAFF. The CDR3 DNA reads as TGTGCCAGCAGTTTTTTGGACAGTGAAGCTTTCTTT. The chain carries TRBV27 and TRBJ1-1; D perhaps matches TRBD1 (6 bases). Germline loops: CDR1 MNHEY, CDR2 SMNVEV (reference sequence). This CDR3 comprises 12 residues. V lost 3 bases and J 7 bases, leaving 9 bases between the germline ends.

Details on this clone: The junction differs from germline at one of its ends, possibly a read error. The genes are TRBV9 and TRBJ2-5; D is possibly TRBD1 (5 bases). This CDR3 has 14 residues. Germline CDR1 reads SGDLS; CDR2 reads YYNGEE. The CDR3 DNA follows: TGTGCCAGCAGCGTAGACCAGGGTGAAGATACCCAGTACTTC. Translating gives CASSVDQGEDTQYF.

V and J are TRBV11-2 and TRBJ2-7; tentative D call: TRBD1 (5 bases). V gave up 8 bases and J gave up 6 bases, with 17 bases separating them. Germline CDR1 and CDR2: SGHAT and FQNNGV. This CDR3 has 13 residues. The CDR3 nucleotides read TGTGCCAGCGCGACACGGACACTACGCGAGCAGTACTTC. Translation gives CASATRTLREQYF. Full variable domain (remainder filled in from reference TRBV11-2 and TRBJ2-7): EAGVAQSPRYKIIEKRQSVAFWCNPISGHATLYWYQQILGQGPKLLIQFQNNGVVDDSQLPKDRFSAERLKGVDSTLKIQPAKLEDSAVYLCASATRTLREQYFGPGTRLTVT.

This clone has more than one count but fewer than ten. The rearrangement links TRBV5-4 to TRBJ1-6; the match to TRBD1 covers 8 bases. The germline V gene has CDR1 SGHNT and CDR2 YYREEE (reference sequence). The CDR3 loop spans 15 amino acids. V was clipped by 1 base and J by 9 bases; unmatched bases: 6. The CDR3: CASSLQDRDGSPLHF. The CDR3 coding sequence is TGTGCCAGCAGCTTGCAGGACAGGGACGGTTCACCCCTCCACTTT.

The CDR3 DNA reads as TGTGCCAGCAGTACAGGGGGCTTGACAGGCGAGCAGTACTTC. It encodes CASSTGGLTGEQYF. The chain employs TRBV6-5 and TRBJ2-5, with 9 bases lining up with TRBD1. With the DNA end fitting TRBJ2-7 better, the J assignment may be wrong. Germline V gives CDR1 MNHEY, CDR2 SVGAGI. The CDR3 has 14 residues.

This clone was seen a few times. Other DNA sequences in this sample translate to the same CDR3. V gene TRBV9 combines with J gene TRBJ2-1, with 7 bases fitting TRBD1. Germline assignment: CDR1 SGDLS and CDR2 YYNGEE. With V trimmed by 0 bases and J by 2 bases, 2 bases remained unmatched. The CDR3 spans 15 residues. In DNA, the CDR3 is TGTGCCAGCAGCGTAGGACAGGGCCCCTACAATGAGCAGTTCTTC. Translation gives CASSVGQGPYNEQFF.

This clone was observed a few times. The rearrangement uses TRBV5-1 and TRBJ2-3; 7 bases align to TRBD1. The J segment lost 4 bases and the V segment lost 4 bases, leaving 9 bases of the junction unmatched. From germline, CDR1 is SGHRS and CDR2 YFSETQ. This CDR3 is 15 amino acids long. This chain's CDR3 is CASSEKRGPADTQYF. The CDR3 DNA reads as TGCGCCAGCAGCGAGAAGAGGGGGCCGGCAGATACGCAGTATTTT. The entire variable domain, with the rest obtained from reference TRBV5-1 and TRBJ2-3, is as follows: KAGVTQTPRYLIKTRGQQVTLSCSPISGHRSVSWYQQTPGQGLQFLFEYFSETQRNKGNFPGRFSGRQFSNSRSEMNVSTLELGDSALYLCASSEKRGPADTQYFGPGTRLTVL.

The chain carries TRBV4-1 and TRBJ2-5; 9 bases align to TRBD2. With 1 base clipped from V and 2 bases from J, the junction kept 2 bases outside the gene matches. The CDR3 is 15 amino acids. Germline loops: CDR1 MGHRA, CDR2 YSYEKL. The CDR3 spells CASSQGLAVQETQYF. The CDR3 DNA is TGCGCCAGCAGCCAAGGACTAGCGGTTCAAGAGACCCAGTACTTC.

This clone has only a few counts. CDR3 residues: CSVIQDKAFF. The DNA for the CDR3 is TGCAGCGTGATACAGGATAAAGCTTTCTTT. The rearrangement uses TRBV29-1 and TRBJ1-1; the D gene is possibly TRBD1 (5 bases). The CDR3 has 10 residues. CDR1 SQVTM and CDR2 ANQGSEA come from the germline V gene. Trimming removed 6 bases from V and 9 bases from J, with 11 bases in between.

This clone has only a few counts. This rearrangement joins TRBV27 to TRBJ2-3; D unresolved. Germline V gene lookup returns CDR1 MNHEY and CDR2 SMNVEV (reference sequence). Trimming removed 6 bases from V and 2 bases from J, with 9 bases in between. This CDR3 region has 13 residues. The CDR3 DNA is TGTGCCAGCAGCTATACGTACACAGATACGCAGTATTTT. Translation gives CASSYTYTDTQYF.

V gene TRBV7-2 combines with J gene TRBJ2-3; D is possibly TRBD2 (6 bases). Germline CDR1 and CDR2: SGHTA and FQGNSA. CDR3 size: 15 residues. V lost 2 bases, J lost 1 base, and 10 bases lay in between. CDR3 region: CASSLWRGRTDTQYF. The CDR3 DNA follows: TGTGCCAGCAGCTTATGGCGGGGACGCACAGATACGCAGTATTTT.

This clone was counted only a few times. V usage is TRBV9 and J usage is TRBJ1-6, with a weak D call TRBD1 (6 bases). The germline V and J ends were trimmed by 3 bases and 14 bases, with 9 bases remaining between them. Looked up from germline, CDR1 is SGDLS and CDR2 is YYNGEE. The CDR3 runs to 11 residues. The CDR3 nucleotides read TGTGCCAGCAGCGAGGGGGTCACCCTCCACTTT. Amino acids: CASSEGVTLHF.

This clone was counted between two and nine times. The CDR3 here is CASSLYRGDKNIQYF. Here the CDR3 DNA reads TGCGCCAGCAGCTTGTACAGGGGGGACAAAAACATTCAGTACTTC. The chain joins TRBV5-1 to TRBJ2-4, with 8 bases that match TRBD1. V lost 1 base, J lost 3 bases, and 3 bases stayed unmatched. The CDR3 length is 15 residues. Germline lookup yields CDR1 SGHRS and CDR2 YFSETQ.

In this sample, this clone turned up once. The chain combines TRBV5-6 with TRBJ2-1, with 10 bases aligning to TRBD2. J was trimmed by 7 bases and V by 4 bases; bases with no gene match: 14. Looked up from germline, CDR1 is SGHDT and CDR2 is YYEEEE. This CDR3 has 17 amino acids. CDR3 nucleotide sequence: TGTGCCAGCAGCGTAGGGTTTAGGGGACTAGCGTATAATGAGCAGTTCTTC. Its translation is CASSVGFRGLAYNEQFF.

This clone appeared a few times. The rearrangement uses TRBV29-1 and TRBJ2-3, with 9 bases aligning to TRBD2. With V trimmed by 7 bases and J by 1 base, 3 bases remained unmatched. Germline V gene data show CDR1 as SQVTM and CDR2 as ANQGSEA. This CDR3 is 13 amino acids long. The CDR3, as DNA: TGCAGCGGCCGACTAGCGGGCACAGATACGCAGTATTTT. Its protein is CSGRLAGTDTQYF.

The chain carries TRBV21-1 and TRBJ2-5; the D call TRBD2 from the table was never checked on the DNA. TRBV21-1 is a listed pseudogene. The CDR3 totals 16 residues. The chain's CDR3 is CASSKGEGGAGETQYF. The CDR3 region has the DNA TGTGCCAGCAGCAAAGGGGAGGGGGGGGCAGGAGAGACCCAGTACTTC.

The chain links TRBV7-9 to TRBJ2-7; D not certain. V was pared by 5 bases and J by 4 bases, with 9 bases between. The CDR3 extends over 12 amino acids. Per germline, CDR1 SEHNR and CDR2 FQNEAQ (reference sequence). The CDR3 coding sequence is TGTGCCAGCAGCCTTAGAGTGTACGAGCAGTACTTC. Translating it yields CASSLRVYEQYF.

The table lists this clone with a few counts. CDR3 nucleotides: TGCAGCGTTGAAATCAGGGGGAAACACAATGAGCAGTTCTTC. Protein: CSVEIRGKHNEQFF. The chain combines TRBV29-1 with TRBJ2-1, with 7 nucleotides matching TRBD1. The CDR3 is 14 amino acids. Trimming removed 2 bases from V and 5 bases from J; junction bases left unmatched: 6. The germline V gene has CDR1 SQVTM and CDR2 ANQGSEA.

There are a few counts of this clone. This chain links TRBV9 with TRBJ2-5; 11 bases fit TRBD2. The J call may be in error: the DNA end matches TRBJ2-7 better. The CDR3 is 15 amino acids. CDR1 and CDR2 (germline): SGDLS, YYNGEE. In nucleotides, the CDR3 is TGTGCCAGCAGCGCGGGACTAGCGGTAGTATACGAGCAGTACTTC. Amino acid sequence: CASSAGLAVVYEQYF.

Here the CDR3 reads CSVEDLDRFNYGYTF. The CDR3 nucleotides are TGCAGCGTTGAAGATCTTGACAGATTTAACTATGGCTACACCTTC. The J gene is TRBJ1-2, the V gene TRBV29-1, with D perhaps TRBD1 (5 bases). V lost 0 bases and J lost 1, with 12 bases in between. CDR1 is SQVTM and CDR2 is ANQGSEA in the germline V gene. CDR3 size: 15 residues. The full variable domain, in which reference TRBV29-1 and TRBJ1-2 provide the parts outside the CDR3, is SAVISQKPSRDICQRGTSLTIQCQVDSQVTMMFWYRQQPGQSLTLIATANQGSEATYESGFVIDKFPISRPNLTFSTLTVSNMSPEDSSIYLCSVEDLDRFNYGYTFGSGTRLTVV.

V and J are TRBV11-2 and TRBJ2-1; D may be TRBD1 (6 bases). Germline CDR1 reads SGHAT; CDR2 reads FQNNGV. This CDR3 is built from 15 residues. Trimming removed 5 bases from V and 1 base from J, with 12 bases in between. The CDR3 is CASSEQGGSYNEQFF. The CDR3 bases are TGTGCCAGCAGCGAACAGGGTGGGTCCTACAATGAGCAGTTCTTC.

V usage is TRBV5-1 and J usage is TRBJ1-4; D may be TRBD1 (6 bases). The CDR3 has 14 residues. Trimming removed 4 bases at V and 3 bases at J, with 10 bases between. Germline V gives CDR1 SGHRS, CDR2 YFSETQ. The CDR3 reads CASSQQGANEKLFF. CDR3 in DNA: TGCGCCAGCAGCCAACAGGGAGCTAATGAAAAACTGTTTTTT.

Only a few counts were recorded for this clone. The genes are TRBV11-3 and TRBJ2-2; weak D call: TRBD2 (5 bases). Germline assignment: CDR1 SGHNT and CDR2 YENEEA. The CDR3 runs to 15 residues. V was trimmed by 0 bases and J by 2 bases, leaving 7 bases between them. The CDR3 region is CASSLEGVNTGELFF. CDR3 nucleotide sequence: TGTGCCAGCAGCTTAGAGGGAGTTAACACCGGGGAGCTGTTTTTT.

In its sample, this clone was seen a few times. This rearrangement joins TRBV11-2 to TRBJ2-5; no firm D call. The V gene's germline CDR1 is SGHAT and CDR2 FQNNGV. Trimming removed 4 bases at V and 2 bases at J, with 2 bases between. The CDR3 spans 11 residues. Here the CDR3 reads CASSSQETQYF. CDR3 nucleotides: TGTGCCAGCAGCTCACAAGAGACCCAGTACTTC.

The genes are TRBV4-3 and TRBJ2-5, with 14 bases aligning to TRBD2. The junction had 1 base not matched to a gene; V was cut back by 3 bases and J by 4 bases. Germline assignment: CDR1 LGHNA and CDR2 YSLEER. The CDR3 totals 15 residues. CDR3 sequence reads: CASSQGLAGAETQYF. In DNA, the CDR3 is TGCGCCAGCAGCCAGGGACTAGCGGGGGCAGAGACCCAGTACTTC.

This chain connects TRBV19 to TRBJ2-1; TRBD2 is a possible D gene (5 bases). The germline V and J ends were trimmed by 7 bases and 2 bases, with 12 bases remaining between them. The germline V gene encodes CDR1 LNHDA and CDR2 SQIVND (reference sequence). The CDR3 is 14 amino acids. CDR3 sequence (DNA): TGTGCCAGTAAGCAGGACGGGGCCTACAATGAGCAGTTCTTC. Translating it yields CASKQDGAYNEQFF.

The genes are TRBV9 and TRBJ2-5; the D gene is possibly TRBD2 (5 bases). V was trimmed by 0 bases and J by 4 bases, leaving 13 bases between them. Germline loops: CDR1 SGDLS, CDR2 YYNGEE. This CDR3 has 15 amino acids. The CDR3 DNA is TGTGCCAGCAGCGTAGCGGCCACTAGGCGAGAGACCCAGTACTTC. This codes for CASSVAATRRETQYF.